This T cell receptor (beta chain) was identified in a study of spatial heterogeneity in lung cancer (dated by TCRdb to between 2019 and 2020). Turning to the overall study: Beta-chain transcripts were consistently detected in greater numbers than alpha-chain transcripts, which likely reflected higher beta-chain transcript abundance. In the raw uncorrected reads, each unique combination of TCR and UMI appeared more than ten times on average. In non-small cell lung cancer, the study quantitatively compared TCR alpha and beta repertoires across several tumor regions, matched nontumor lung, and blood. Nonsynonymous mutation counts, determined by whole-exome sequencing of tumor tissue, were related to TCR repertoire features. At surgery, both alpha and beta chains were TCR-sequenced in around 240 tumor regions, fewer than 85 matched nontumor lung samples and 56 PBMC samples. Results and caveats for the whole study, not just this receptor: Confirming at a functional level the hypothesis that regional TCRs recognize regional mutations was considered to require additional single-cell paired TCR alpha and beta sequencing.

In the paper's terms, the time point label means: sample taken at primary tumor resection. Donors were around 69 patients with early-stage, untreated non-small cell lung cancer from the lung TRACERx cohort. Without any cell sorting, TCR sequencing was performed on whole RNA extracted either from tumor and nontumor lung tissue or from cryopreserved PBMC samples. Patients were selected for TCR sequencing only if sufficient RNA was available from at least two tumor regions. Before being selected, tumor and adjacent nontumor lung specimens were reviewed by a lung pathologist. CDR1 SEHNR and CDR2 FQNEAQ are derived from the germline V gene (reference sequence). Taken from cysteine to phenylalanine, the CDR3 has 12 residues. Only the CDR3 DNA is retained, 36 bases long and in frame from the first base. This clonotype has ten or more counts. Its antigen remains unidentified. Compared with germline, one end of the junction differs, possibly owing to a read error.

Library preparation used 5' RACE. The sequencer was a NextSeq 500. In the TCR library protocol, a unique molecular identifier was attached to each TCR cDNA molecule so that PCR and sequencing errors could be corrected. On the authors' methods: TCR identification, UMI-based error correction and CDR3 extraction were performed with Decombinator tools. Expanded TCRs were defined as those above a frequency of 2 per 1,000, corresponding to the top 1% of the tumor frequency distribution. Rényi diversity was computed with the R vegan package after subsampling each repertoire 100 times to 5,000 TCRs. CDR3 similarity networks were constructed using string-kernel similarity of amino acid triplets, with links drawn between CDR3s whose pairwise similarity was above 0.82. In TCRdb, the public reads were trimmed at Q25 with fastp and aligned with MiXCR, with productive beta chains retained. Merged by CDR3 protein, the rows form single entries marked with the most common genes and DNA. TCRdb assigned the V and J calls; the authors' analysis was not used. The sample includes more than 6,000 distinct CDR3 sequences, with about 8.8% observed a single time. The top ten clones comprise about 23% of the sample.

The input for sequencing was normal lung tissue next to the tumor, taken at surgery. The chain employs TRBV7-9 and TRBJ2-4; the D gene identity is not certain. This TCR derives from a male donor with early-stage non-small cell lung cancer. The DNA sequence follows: TGTGCCAGCACCTCGGCTTTAGGCTGGTCCCACTTC. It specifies CASTSALGWSHF.